Here is one T cell receptor beta chain with its context. This clone's antigen is unknown. Per-nucleotide qualities are absent, and no much larger clonotype sits a single base away. This record belongs to a study of cytomegalovirus exposure and HLA in healthy donors (dated by TCRdb to about 2017). Background on the whole study: An earlier analysis of 550 to 700 of the donors reported approximately 300 Gb of sequence data and about 100 million unique TCR beta sequences from some 180 million T cells. A later genetic analysis took genome-wide SNP genotypes for 398 of the 666 donors and used that subset as a discovery cohort. Typing coverage varied by locus: 629-630 donors for A, B, C, DRB1 and DQB1; more than 500 for DQA1; about 590 for DPA1; fewer than 480 for DPB1. In addition to the first cohort of 650 to 800 subjects, a separate validation cohort of about 120 different subjects was used. Of the approximately 400 genotyped donors, 65% to 90% were placed in the genetic ancestry cluster associated with self-reported Caucasian donors. The study was designed to test whether signatures of past pathogen exposure could be identified by cataloging public T cell receptors. In an earlier analysis of 587 of the donors, high-throughput TCR beta sequencing was used to judge whether each TCR beta V gene segment behaved as functional or pseudogenic. The later analysis used no new phenotypic data to find candidate immune exposures, relying instead on TCR beta sequences and their occurrence across donors. Because of strong linkage in the cohort, roughly five DR-DQ haplotypes were treated as single units for association and clustering. To predict cytomegalovirus infection status, the study brought together high-throughput TCR immunosequencing, statistical association of individual TCRs with disease status, and machine learning. HLA typing covered class I and class II loci at four-digit resolution. Every repertoire in the discovery cohort had been generated on one and the same sequencing platform. Across about 380 genotyped donors of the cohort, an average of roughly 250,000 unique TCR beta nucleotide sequences per donor were sequenced, and around 19% of those sequences were non-productive. A later analysis re-examined previously published TCR beta repertoires from more than 550 donors and added high-resolution HLA genotyping to investigate patterns of TCR occurrence. Roughly 300 gigabases of sequencing data and 75 million to 85 million unique TCR sequences made up an early release that covered approximately 650 HLA-typed donors. Donor age, sex, ethnicity and CMV serostatus were compiled together with the repertoire data. The study profiled the T cell repertoires of about 720 subjects by immunosequencing and related them to cytomegalovirus serostatus.

Ends trimmed: V by 3 bases, J by 1 base; bases unmatched to a gene: 7. CDR1 and CDR2 are read off the germline V gene (reference sequence) as SGHNT and YYREEE. Measured from the cysteine to the phenylalanine, the CDR3 is 15 residues long. This entry keeps only the CDR3 DNA: 45 bases, framed from base 1. In total, about 650 healthy bone marrow donors made up the cohort. Cohort members were all nominally healthy when sampled, although unrecorded immune exposures were likely present. The donor tested CMV seropositive, placing the donor among the 290 or so seropositive members of the cohort. Each donor provided a peripheral blood sample, and peripheral blood mononuclear cells were used for TCR beta sequencing. Genomic DNA extraction from the blood cell samples was performed with the Qiagen DNeasy Blood Extraction Kit. Points the paper makes about the study in general: Because counts were too low, about 18 rarely observed V segments, including chromosome 9 orphons, were excluded from the earlier analysis of around 590 of the donors. This cohort had only TCR beta chains sequenced, and the lack of alpha or paired-chain data limited which features could be detected. In a later analysis, HLA-associated TCR beta chains showed more clonal expansion and lower generation probabilities than non-associated chains that were equally common. Most CMV-associated TCR beta chains appeared to be HLA-restricted in a later analysis, and the HLA associations seemed to be driven largely by CMV exposure. A further reported finding was that TCR beta sequences accurately predicted the HLA-A and HLA-B alleles for most subjects in the first cohort. In an earlier analysis of 587 of the donors, most TCR beta V segments appeared in productive rearrangements about 87% or about 30% of the time, broadly matching IMGT annotations. In a later analysis, several top co-occurrence clusters were reported to appear linked to parvovirus B19, influenza, CMV and Epstein-Barr virus. A later analysis associated approximately 17,000 TCR beta sequences with specific HLA alleles at a false discovery rate of 0.05. A cluster of highly shared sequence variants was judged likely to be a technical artifact of the sequencing pipeline. According to a later analysis, TCR association rates differed among HLA loci, with DRB1 alleles showing the most associated TCRs and HLA-C alleles showing the fewest. Because HLA typing was unavailable for some donors at each locus, only the typed subset was used in association tests. For the cohort, immune exposure information was limited to CMV serostatus. A few of the identified cytomegalovirus-associated TCR beta chains were confirmed in vitro to be specific for cytomegalovirus antigens. Roughly uniform sequencing depth across donors was assumed in presence/absence analyses, although this assumption may not hold. Assigning TCR associations to individual alleles was difficult when HLA alleles, especially DR and DQ, strongly co-occurred. Correlated functional status among segregating V segments might reflect linkage disequilibrium, but an unknown experimental factor could not be ruled out. A total of 150 or so TCR beta chains were listed by the study as associated with cytomegalovirus. The authors suggested that the approach could potentially be generalized to other disease states and immunological phenotypes. A later genetic analysis reported fewer N-insertions in productive TCRs among donors in an Asian-associated ancestry cluster than the roughly 690-donor mean. While some public TCRs were present in many individuals, most TCR sequences turned up only very rarely across donors. V-gene and J-gene trimming of TCR beta chains was associated with a missense DCLRE1C variant in a later genetic analysis, and the association was replicated in an independent cohort. Some IMGT-functional V segments, including TRBV6-2 and TRBV6-3, could not be distinguished by the 87-base-pair reads and were therefore excluded. Cytomegalovirus status was reported to be diagnosed by the classifier with high specificity and sensitivity in both the original and validation cohorts.

Receptors were amplified or captured by the immunoSEQ multiplex PCR assay. For the multiplex PCR, a mixture combining 60 forward primers for TCR Vbeta segments and 13 reverse primers for TCR Jbeta segments was used. A multiplex PCR assay on genomic DNA amplified the CDR3 region of rearranged TCR beta genes. On the Illumina HiSeq System, the amplified TCR beta libraries were sequenced as 87-base-pair reads. On the study's bioinformatics: In a later analysis, 80 million or so unique TCR beta chains were counted across the roughly 610 repertoires, and roughly 10 million of these chains were shared by at least two donors. To remove PCR and sequencing errors, raw reads were error-corrected and collapsed into unique sequences using a nearest-neighbor algorithm that merged closely related sequences. CDR3 sequences were aligned to IMGT reference sequences to assign V, D and J gene segments. For a sequence to be retained, a match of at least six nucleotides to both a V gene segment and a J gene segment was required. A rearrangement was called productive if the CDR3 had no stop codons and remained in frame with V and J, and every other rearrangement was called non-productive. CDR3 was defined by IMGT convention, running from the second conserved V-encoded cysteine to the conserved J-encoded phenylalanine. The earlier analysis of 500 to 650 of the donors excluded any sequence lacking an unambiguous match to a single V gene segment. An earlier analysis of fewer than 750 of the donors called V segments functional above 56.7% productive rearrangements and segregating when the between-donor standard deviation exceeded 5%. A statistical classification framework was developed to diagnose cytomegalovirus status using the catalog of TCR beta chain sequences. In a later analysis, TCR nucleotide sequences were compared against IMGT/GENE-DB human TR gene sequences so that V and J genes could be assigned. A later analysis assigned CDR3 sequences and most-parsimonious VDJ recombination scenarios with the TCRdist pipeline. A later analysis defined each TCR beta chain by its CDR3 amino acid sequence plus V-gene family, and excluded reads lacking a unique V-gene family. As a way to deal with suspected cross-contamination and a sequencing artifact, a later analysis dropped hundreds of nucleotide sequences that were highly shared and had low generation probability. For each public chain, a later analysis derived a clonal expansion index from normalized ranks of inferred template counts within each repertoire. In a later analysis, generation probabilities were computed using a VDJ recombination model fitted to out-of-frame rearrangements, and the results were checked against IGoR. Hypergeometric tests were used in a later analysis to score TCR-TCR, TCR-HLA and TCR-CMV co-occurrence, with a repertoire-size bias correction applied to the TCR pairs. In a later analysis, false discovery rates were estimated by permuting HLA or CMV assignments 20 times. In a later analysis, co-occurring TCRs were grouped using DBSCAN, with TCRdist sequence similarity added in when clustering inside HLA-allele-positive subsets. For co-occurrence clustering, repertoires with fewer than 30,000 or more than 120,000 public chains were excluded, along with a handful of repertoires with anomalous nucleotide sharing. TCRdb provides this immuneACCESS table in a form limited to in-frame rearrangements. Some clones are lacking; in checked studies, under half of them reflect an unresolved V gene, and why the rest are absent is not known. Clone size and V and J calls were adopted from that table, with D and trimming inferred from the DNA. The sample records some 150,000 clones, 70% to 85% of which are singletons. Jointly, the top ten make up approximately 1.5% of the sample.

Sequenced: PBMCs. This chain is built from TRBV5-4 and TRBJ2-7; 7 of the junction bases match TRBD2. The clonotype was recovered from a man younger than 45 in good health and CMV-seropositive. The DNA sequence is as follows: TGTGCCAGCAGCTCCGGGACTACCCATTCCTACGAGCAGTACTTC. Its product reads: CASSSGTTHSYEQYF.